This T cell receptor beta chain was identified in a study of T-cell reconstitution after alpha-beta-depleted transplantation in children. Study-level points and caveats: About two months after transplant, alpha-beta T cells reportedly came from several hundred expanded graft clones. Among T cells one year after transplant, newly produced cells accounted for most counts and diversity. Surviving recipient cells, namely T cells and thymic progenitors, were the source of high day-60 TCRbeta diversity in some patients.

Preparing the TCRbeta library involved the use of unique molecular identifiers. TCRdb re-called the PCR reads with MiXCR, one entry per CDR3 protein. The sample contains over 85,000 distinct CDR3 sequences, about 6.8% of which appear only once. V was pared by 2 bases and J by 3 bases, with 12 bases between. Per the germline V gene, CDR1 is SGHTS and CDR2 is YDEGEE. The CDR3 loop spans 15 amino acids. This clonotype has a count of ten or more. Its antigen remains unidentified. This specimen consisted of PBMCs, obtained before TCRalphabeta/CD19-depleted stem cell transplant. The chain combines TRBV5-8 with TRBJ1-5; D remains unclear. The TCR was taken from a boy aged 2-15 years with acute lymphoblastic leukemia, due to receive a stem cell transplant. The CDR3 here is CASSLGRVNNQPQHF. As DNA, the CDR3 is TGTGCCAGCAGCTTAGGGAGGGTAAACAATCAGCCCCAGCATTTT. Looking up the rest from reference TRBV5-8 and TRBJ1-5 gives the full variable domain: EAGVTQSPTHLIKTRGQQATLRCSPISGHTSVYWYQQALGLGLQFLLWYDEGEERNRGNFPPRFSGRQFPNYSSELNVNALELEDSALYLCASSLGRVNNQPQHFGDGTRLSIL.